One sample yielded the 28 T cell receptor beta chains listed below, sequenced in a study of OX40 agonist ivuxolimab in advanced cancers. Measured with immunoSEQ multiplex PCR; TCRdb has only the in-frame clones, and not every one. The sample contains about 20,000 clones, just over 85% of which appear only once. This specimen consisted of CD4+ or CD8+ T cells sorted from blood, obtained in a trial of the OX40 agonist ivuxolimab. All receptors derive from an adult with an advanced solid tumor such as melanoma, head and neck, liver or kidney cancer.

The chain uses TRBV27 and TRBJ1-2, with a possible D match to TRBD1 (6 bases). This CDR3 comprises 14 residues. Germline V gene sequence: CDR1 MNHEY, CDR2 SMNVEV (reference sequence). The ends were cut back, 5 bases at V and 6 bases at J, with 16 bases in the middle. The CDR3 loop is CASSTGGGTNGYTF. In DNA, the CDR3 is TGTGCCAGCAGTACGGGAGGGGGGACAAATGGCTACACCTTC.

The CDR3 DNA follows: TGTGCCACCACCAGGGCGGGAGCAACAGATACGCAGTATTTT. Translated: CATTRAGATDTQYF. The J gene is TRBJ2-3, the V gene TRBV2; 7 nucleotides match TRBD2. Germline assignment: CDR1 SNHLY and CDR2 FYNNEI. The V and J ends lost 10 bases and 3 bases, in that order; junction bases with no gene match: 10. The CDR3 totals 14 residues.

Only a few counts were recorded for this clone. This sequence joins TRBV30 and TRBJ1-5; D unclear. The CDR3 totals 13 residues. The V gene lost 0 bases and the J gene lost 4 bases, with 7 bases spanning the gap. Germline V gene sequence: CDR1 GTSNPN, CDR2 SVGIG (reference sequence). The CDR3 DNA reads as TGTGCCTGGAGTGTCTCGGAGAATCAGCCCCAGCATTTT. Translated, it gives CAWSVSENQPQHF. The variable domain in full, completed from reference TRBV30 and TRBJ1-5, reads SQTIHQWPATLVQPVGSPLSLECTVEGTSNPNLYWYRQAAGRGLQLLFYSVGIGQISSEVPQNLSASRPQDRQFILSSKKLLLSDSGFYLCAWSVSENQPQHFGDGTRLSIL.

The chain is built from TRBV11-2 and TRBJ2-7; perhaps TRBD2 as D (6 bases). CDR1 and CDR2 from the germline V gene are SGHAT and FQNNGV. The V end lost 2 bases, the J end lost 3 bases, and 17 bases lay between the germline ends. CDR3 length: 16 residues. This chain's CDR3 is CASSLPLPGSDYEQYF. In DNA, the CDR3 is TGTGCCAGCAGCTTACCCCTACCCGGGAGTGACTACGAGCAGTACTTC.

The gene calls are TRBV6-1 and TRBJ1-1; D is unresolved. The CDR3 is 14 residues long. Looked up from germline, CDR1 is MNHNS and CDR2 is SASEGT. Trimming pared 4 bases from V and 5 bases from J, leaving 14 bases between. The CDR3 is CASSAARSFTEAFF. The DNA of the CDR3 is TGTGCCAGCAGTGCGGCAAGGAGTTTTACTGAAGCTTTCTTT.

The chain employs TRBV28 and TRBJ2-4; 12 positions match TRBD2. J was trimmed by 5 bases and V by 6 bases; bases with no gene match: 11. The germline CDR1 and CDR2 sequences are MDHEN and SYDVKM. The CDR3 consists of 17 residues. The CDR3, as DNA: TGTGCCAGCAGCCCCCTAGCTAGCGGGGGGGGGCAAAACATTCAGTACTTC. This translates into CASSPLASGGGQNIQYF.

The V gene is TRBV15, the J gene TRBJ1-1; TRBD1 matches at 8 bases. The junction had 6 bases not matched to a gene; V was cut back by 0 bases and J by 6 bases. Germline assignment: CDR1 LNHNV and CDR2 YYDKDF (reference sequence). This CDR3 has 15 amino acids. CDR3 sequence: CATSRDTGGGAEAFF. The CDR3 region has the DNA TGTGCCACCAGCAGAGATACAGGGGGAGGGGCTGAAGCTTTCTTT.

The chain carries TRBV11-3 and TRBJ2-1, with 8 bases lining up with TRBD2. The V and J ends lost 8 bases and 1 base, in that order; junction bases with no gene match: 13. CDR3 size: 17 residues. Germline CDR1 SGHNT, CDR2 YENEEA. Here the CDR3 reads CASSGWEAGGSYNEQFF. In nucleotides, the CDR3 is TGTGCCAGCTCTGGGTGGGAGGCGGGAGGTTCCTACAATGAGCAGTTCTTC. The full variable domain, rest sourced from reference TRBV11-3 and TRBJ2-1, is EAGVVQSPRYKIIEKKQPVAFWCNPISGHNTLYWYLQNLGQGPELLIRYENEEAVDDSQLPKDRFSAERLKGVDSTLKIQPAELGDSAVYLCASSGWEAGGSYNEQFFGPGTRLTVL.

The chain combines TRBV19 with TRBJ1-1; the match to TRBD1 covers 8 bases. The germline V gene encodes CDR1 LNHDA and CDR2 SQIVND (reference sequence). Trimming at V came to 5 bases and at J to 6 bases, leaving 5 bases not matched to a gene. The CDR3 has 13 amino acids. The CDR3 bases are TGTGCCAGTAGTGAGACAGGGGATCCTGAAGCTTTCTTT. Protein sequence: CASSETGDPEAFF.

The V call is TRBV13, the J call TRBJ1-1; TRBD1 matches at 8 bases. Per germline, CDR1 PRHDT and CDR2 FYEKMQ (reference sequence). The CDR3 loop spans 17 amino acids. The ends lost 5 bases at V and 2 bases at J; junction bases unmatched: 13. The DNA for the CDR3 is TGTGCCAGCAGCCCAGACTCCGGGACAGGCATCAACACTGAAGCTTTCTTT. As protein: CASSPDSGTGINTEAFF. The full variable domain, its missing parts supplied by reference TRBV13 and TRBJ1-1, is AAGVIQSPRHLIKEKRETATLKCYPIPRHDTVYWYQQGPGQDPQFLISFYEKMQSDKGSIPDRFSAQQFSDYHSELNMSSLELGDSALYFCASSPDSGTGINTEAFFGQGTRLTVV.

The rearrangement joins TRBV27 to TRBJ2-5; 7 bases fit TRBD1. CDR3 length: 13 amino acids. Unmatched junction bases numbered 3, after V lost 3 bases and J lost 5 bases. Germline assignment: CDR1 MNHEY and CDR2 SMNVEV (reference sequence). DNA of the CDR3: TGTGCCAGCAGTTTGCAGGGGGAGGAGACCCAGTACTTC. Protein sequence: CASSLQGEETQYF.

The rearrangement links TRBV5-1 to TRBJ2-7; TRBD2 agrees at 9 bases. The CDR3 contains 13 residues. Germline lookup yields CDR1 SGHRS and CDR2 YFSETQ. Losses at the gene ends were 2 bases for V and 5 bases for J; bases not matched to a gene: 2. CDR3 sequence (DNA): TGCGCCAGCAGCTTCGCGGGGGGGGACGAGCAGTACTTC. It translates to CASSFAGGDEQYF.

The genes are TRBV5-1 and TRBJ2-3; TRBD1 matches 7 bases. The V segment lost 4 bases and the J segment 2 bases; nucleotides outside the gene matches: 10. Germline CDR1 reads SGHRS; CDR2 reads YFSETQ. The CDR3 is 16 residues long. For the CDR3, the DNA is TGCGCCAGCAGCCCGAGGGCAGGGGGTAACACAGATACGCAGTATTTT. Encoded protein: CASSPRAGGNTDTQYF.

This sequence joins TRBV5-1 and TRBJ1-3; D might be TRBD1 (6 bases). V was trimmed by 2 bases and J by 2 bases, leaving 11 bases between them. There are 15 residues in the CDR3. Germline CDR1 and CDR2: SGHRS and YFSETQ. CDR3 sequence reads: CASSLLGGPGNTIYF. Here the CDR3 DNA reads TGCGCCAGCAGCTTACTAGGGGGACCTGGAAACACCATATATTTT. Looking up the rest from reference TRBV5-1 and TRBJ1-3 gives the full variable domain: KAGVTQTPRYLIKTRGQQVTLSCSPISGHRSVSWYQQTPGQGLQFLFEYFSETQRNKGNFPGRFSGRQFSNSRSEMNVSTLELGDSALYLCASSLLGGPGNTIYFGEGSWLTVV.

V gene TRBV4-1 combines with J gene TRBJ2-7; no clear D gene. V was pared by 0 bases and J by 5 bases, with 8 bases between. The CDR3 has 13 residues. Germline V gene sequence: CDR1 MGHRA, CDR2 YSYEKL. The DNA for the CDR3 is TGCGCCAGCAGCCAAGATGGCCTTAACGAGCAGTACTTC. This translates into CASSQDGLNEQYF.

This chain uses TRBV4-1 with TRBJ1-1; 7 bases align to TRBD1. Germline V gene sequence: CDR1 MGHRA, CDR2 YSYEKL. The V gene end was trimmed by 3 bases and the J gene end by 1 base; junction bases not matched to a gene: 2. This CDR3 is 14 amino acids long. CDR3 sequence reads: CASSHRTGNTEAFF. DNA of the CDR3: TGCGCCAGCAGCCACCGGACAGGGAACACTGAAGCTTTCTTT.

The rearrangement joins TRBV19 to TRBJ2-1; no clear D gene. The germline V gene has CDR1 LNHDA and CDR2 SQIVND (reference sequence). V was pared by 1 base and J by 0 bases, with 16 bases between. The CDR3 is 18 residues long. The CDR3 is CASSIVRLSISSYNEQFF. In DNA, the CDR3 is TGTGCCAGTAGTATAGTAAGGTTATCCATTAGCTCCTACAATGAGCAGTTCTTC.

This chain joins TRBV20-1 and TRBJ1-6; D not resolved. The CDR3 sequence is 11 residues long. Germline values: CDR1 DFQATT, CDR2 SNEGSKA (reference sequence). V shed 3 bases and J shed 9 bases, with 6 bases lying between them. CDR3: CSASKGSPLHF. CDR3 bases: TGCAGTGCTAGCAAGGGTTCACCCCTCCACTTT.

The chain has TRBV6-5 and TRBJ1-1, with TRBD1 matching over 7 bases. Looked up from germline, CDR1 is MNHEY and CDR2 is SVGAGI. This CDR3 has 13 residues. V dropped 5 bases and J dropped 4; count of bases not matched to a gene: 4. CDR3 in DNA: TGTGCCAGCAGTCGGGACAGACTCACTGAAGCTTTCTTT. Translating it yields CASSRDRLTEAFF.

V usage is TRBV29-1 and J usage is TRBJ1-1; unclear D gene. The CDR3 is 13 residues long. V was shortened by 0 bases and J by 0 bases, with 5 bases between the two germline ends. CDR1 and CDR2 (germline): SQVTM, ANQGSEA. The CDR3 region is CSVEDGMNTEAFF. The CDR3 nucleotides are TGCAGCGTTGAAGATGGGATGAACACTGAAGCTTTCTTT.

The chain recombines TRBV19 with TRBJ1-3; a possible D gene is TRBD1 (6 bases). This CDR3 spans 14 amino acids. Germline values: CDR1 LNHDA, CDR2 SQIVND (reference sequence). The V end lost 3 bases, the J end lost 6 bases, and 12 bases lay between the germline ends. CDR3 nucleotides: TGTGCCAGTAGTATCCTGACAGGCTCAAACACCATATATTTT. Translation gives CASSILTGSNTIYF.

This rearrangement joins TRBV19 to TRBJ1-1; maybe TRBD1 (5 bases). Trimming removed 1 base at V and 5 bases at J, with 8 bases between. The CDR3 contains 13 residues. CDR1 LNHDA and CDR2 SQIVND come from the germline V gene (reference sequence). The CDR3, as DNA: TGTGCCAGTAGTATAGCGGGGGGTACTGAAGCTTTCTTT. This codes for CASSIAGGTEAFF.

The V and J genes are TRBV7-6 and TRBJ2-1, with 7 bases aligning to TRBD2. Germline V CDR1 and CDR2: SGHVS, FNYEAQ. J was trimmed by 0 bases and V by 5 bases; bases with no gene match: 13. The CDR3 covers 18 residues. In DNA form, the CDR3 reads TGTGCCAGCAGCCCTTCTGGGCGGGAGTATAGCTCCTACAATGAGCAGTTCTTC. It translates to CASSPSGREYSSYNEQFF.

The genes are TRBV5-5 and TRBJ1-3; D is unresolved. This CDR3 is built from 15 residues. Trimming took off 4 bases at V and 0 bases at J, with 11 bases between the two ends. CDR1 is SGHKS and CDR2 is YYEKEE in the germline V gene (reference sequence). CDR3 protein: CASSQDRGSGNTIYF. CDR3 in DNA: TGTGCCAGCAGCCAAGATCGGGGCTCTGGAAACACCATATATTTT.

The J gene is TRBJ2-2, the V gene TRBV27; D remains unclear. The CDR3 is made up of 15 amino acids. The V end was cut by 3 bases, the J end by 0 bases, with 8 bases between. CDR1 and CDR2 from the germline V gene are MNHEY and SMNVEV (reference sequence). The CDR3 here is CASSFGTSNTGELFF. The CDR3 DNA reads as TGTGCCAGCAGTTTCGGTACCTCGAACACCGGGGAGCTGTTTTTT.

The rearrangement links TRBV11-2 to TRBJ2-5; D gene ambiguous. Trimming pared 2 bases from V and 4 bases from J, leaving 2 bases between. This CDR3 has 11 amino acids. Germline CDR1 reads SGHAT; CDR2 reads FQNNGV. For the CDR3, the DNA is TGTGCCAGCAGCTTAATAGAGACCCAGTACTTC. It is translated as CASSLIETQYF.

The chain has TRBV19 and TRBJ1-4; perhaps TRBD1 as D (5 bases). The CDR3 consists of 14 residues. Between the trimmed V and J ends, which lost 7 bases and 5 bases, there was a span of 14 bases. CDR1 LNHDA and CDR2 SQIVND come from the germline V gene (reference sequence). DNA of the CDR3: TGTGCCAGTACGGGGGGAAACTTAAATGAAAAACTGTTTTTT. This sequence encodes CASTGGNLNEKLFF.

J is TRBJ1-3 and V is TRBV6-8; no clear D gene. This CDR3 spans 16 amino acids. Trimming took off 6 bases at V and 0 bases at J, with 15 bases between the two ends. Germline V CDR1 and CDR2: MNHGY, SAAAGT. CDR3 in DNA: TGTGCCAGCAGCCCCCCGGACGGGAACTCTGGAAACACCATATATTTT. Its translation is CASSPPDGNSGNTIYF.